Below, 22 T cell receptor beta chains from the same sample are listed, as sequenced in a study of OX40 agonist ivuxolimab in advanced cancers. Generated by immunoSEQ multiplex PCR, the TCRdb table keeps only in-frame clones and is missing some. The profile covers fewer than 25,000 clones, with 86% appearing a single time and around a quarter taken by the ten largest. Sequencing was performed on CD4+ or CD8+ T cells sorted from blood, taken in a trial of the OX40 agonist ivuxolimab. These receptors were taken from an adult with an advanced solid tumor such as melanoma, head and neck, liver or kidney cancer.

J is TRBJ1-2 and V is TRBV18; 8 nucleotides line up with TRBD1. Germline assignment: CDR1 KGHSH and CDR2 LQKENI. The junction had 7 bases not matched to a gene; V was cut back by 5 bases and J by 5 bases. This CDR3 has 14 amino acids. The CDR3 DNA reads as TGTGCCAGCTCAAATCCGGGACAGGATTATGGCTACACCTTC. Protein product: CASSNPGQDYGYTF.

V is TRBV7-9 and J is TRBJ2-7, with 10 bases that match TRBD1. With V trimmed by 5 bases and J by 3 bases, 4 bases remained unmatched. The V gene's germline CDR1 is SEHNR and CDR2 FQNEAQ (reference sequence). CDR3 length: 14 residues. The CDR3 DNA reads as TGTGCCAGCAGCCCCGGGACAGGGGACTACGAGCAGTACTTC. Translated, it gives CASSPGTGDYEQYF.

The J gene is TRBJ1-4, the V gene TRBV19, with D hard to call. V lost 4 bases and J 8 bases, leaving 14 bases between the germline ends. Germline V gene sequence: CDR1 LNHDA, CDR2 SQIVND (reference sequence). This CDR3 is built from 14 residues. CDR3 in amino acids: CASSSHRGGEKLFF. The CDR3 DNA reads as TGTGCCAGTAGTAGCCACCGGGGTGGCGAAAAACTGTTTTTT. Full variable domain (remainder filled in from reference TRBV19 and TRBJ1-4): DGGITQSPKYLFRKEGQNVTLSCEQNLNHDAMYWYRQDPGQGLRLIYYSQIVNDFQKGDIAEGYSVSREKKESFPLTVTSAQKNPTAFYLCASSSHRGGEKLFFGSGTQLSVL.

J is TRBJ2-7 and V is TRBV30; D gene ambiguous. CDR1 GTSNPN and CDR2 SVGIG come from the germline V gene (reference sequence). The CDR3 runs to 13 residues. Trimming took 2 bases from V and 5 from J, leaving 13 bases between them. The CDR3 here is CAWSWTALDEQYF. Written as DNA, the CDR3 is TGTGCCTGGAGTTGGACCGCCTTAGACGAGCAGTACTTC.

The chain links TRBV4-3 to TRBJ2-7; tentative D call: TRBD2 (5 bases). Germline loops: CDR1 LGHNA, CDR2 YSLEER. The CDR3 covers 17 residues. The ends were cut back, 0 bases at V and 3 bases at J, with 18 bases in the middle. The CDR3 nucleotides are TGCGCCAGCAGCCAAGATCGGCAGGCCAGCGGATTCTACGAGCAGTACTTC. It translates to CASSQDRQASGFYEQYF.

The DNA of the CDR3 is TGTGCCAGCAGCACCCGCTCGACAGGGGAATCGGCAGATACGCAGTATTTT. Translating it yields CASSTRSTGESADTQYF. The chain couples TRBV11-3 to TRBJ2-3; TRBD1 matches 8 bases. CDR1 is SGHNT and CDR2 is YENEEA in the germline V gene. CDR3 length: 17 residues. With 5 bases clipped from V and 4 bases from J, the junction kept 14 bases outside the gene matches.

This chain links TRBV15 with TRBJ1-6; 7 bases match TRBD1. J was trimmed by 0 bases and V by 3 bases; bases with no gene match: 5. The CDR3 covers 17 residues. The V gene's germline CDR1 is LNHNV and CDR2 YYDKDF (reference sequence). CDR3 coding DNA: TGTGCCACCAGCAGTACAGGGGCTGGCTCCTATAATTCACCCCTCCACTTT. It encodes CATSSTGAGSYNSPLHF.

The gene calls are TRBV6-5 and TRBJ2-7, with D unresolved. The germline V and J ends were trimmed by 6 bases and 0 bases, with 6 bases remaining between them. CDR3 length equals 12 residues. Germline CDR1 reads MNHEY; CDR2 reads SVGAGI. Here the CDR3 DNA reads TGTGCCAGCAGAGGTAGCTCCTACGAGCAGTACTTC. Translated, it gives CASRGSSYEQYF.

The V call is TRBV9, the J call TRBJ1-5; unclear D gene. The CDR3 covers 15 residues. V was clipped by 0 bases and J by 5 bases, with 12 bases between them. CDR1 and CDR2 from the germline V gene are SGDLS and YYNGEE. CDR3 residues: CASSVGAAYDQPQHF. The DNA for the CDR3 is TGTGCCAGCAGCGTAGGGGCGGCGTATGATCAGCCCCAGCATTTT.

CDR3 amino acids: CASSEAPGRPTEAFF. The CDR3 DNA sequence: TGTGCCAGCAGTGAAGCGCCGGGTAGGCCCACTGAAGCTTTCTTT. V is TRBV6-1 and J is TRBJ1-1; D not certain. Germline lookup yields CDR1 MNHNS and CDR2 SASEGT. V gave up 0 bases and J gave up 4 bases, with 12 bases separating them. The CDR3 contains 15 residues.

The chain employs TRBV7-3 and TRBJ2-3; no definite D call. V lost 3 bases and J 0 bases, leaving 10 bases between the germline ends. This CDR3 region has 15 residues. CDR1 and CDR2 from the germline V gene are SGHTA and FQGTGA. The CDR3 DNA sequence: TGTGCCAGCAGCTTTTTGGCAGCGAGCACAGATACGCAGTATTTT. This codes for CASSFLAASTDTQYF.

This clone was seen once. V and J are TRBV7-8 and TRBJ2-7; 16 nucleotides align to TRBD2. The CDR3 loop spans 15 amino acids. V was clipped by 5 bases and J by 6 bases; unmatched bases: 4. CDR1 SGHVS and CDR2 FQNEAQ come from the germline V gene. The CDR3: CASSPGLAGGREQYF. The CDR3 DNA reads as TGTGCCAGCAGCCCGGGACTAGCGGGAGGGCGCGAGCAGTACTTC.

This clone was counted a few times. The chain recombines TRBV4-3 with TRBJ2-1, with TRBD2 matching over 9 bases. Germline CDR1 and CDR2: LGHNA and YSLEER. The CDR3 consists of 15 residues. V was pared by 3 bases and J by 2 bases, with 2 bases of the junction left unmatched. CDR3 residues: CASSQTSGTYNEQFF. CDR3 DNA sequence: TGCGCCAGCAGCCAGACTAGCGGTACCTACAATGAGCAGTTCTTC.

This clone has a single count. The chain employs TRBV5-4 and TRBJ1-2, with D unresolved. This CDR3 region has 13 residues. The germline CDR1 and CDR2 sequences are SGHNT and YYREEE (reference sequence). The V end lost 0 bases, the J end lost 4 bases, and 7 bases lay between the germline ends. CDR3 loop: CASSLVTAYGYTF. The DNA for the CDR3 is TGTGCCAGCAGCTTGGTCACAGCCTATGGCTACACCTTC.

The V call is TRBV27, the J call TRBJ1-3; D not resolved. Per the germline V gene, CDR1 is MNHEY and CDR2 is SMNVEV (reference sequence). CDR3 length: 16 residues. V was shortened by 5 bases and J by 4 bases, with 18 bases between the two germline ends. This CDR3 is CASSRREPLAGNTIYF. The CDR3 DNA reads TGTGCCAGCAGTAGAAGGGAACCCCTGGCGGGAAACACCATATATTTT.

This clone was seen just once. The chain combines TRBV18 with TRBJ2-7, with 10 nucleotides matching TRBD2. Germline CDR1 and CDR2: KGHSH and LQKENI. This CDR3 is 13 amino acids long. Germline trimming cut 5 bases from V and 4 bases from J; bases unmatched to any gene: 2. CDR3 sequence (DNA): TGTGCCAGCTCATTAGCGGGAGGATACGAGCAGTACTTC. This codes for CASSLAGGYEQYF.

The chain carries TRBV5-4 and TRBJ2-3; TRBD2 might be the D (6 bases). V gave up 3 bases and J gave up 4 bases, with 18 bases separating them. Germline CDR1 reads SGHNT; CDR2 reads YYREEE (reference sequence). This CDR3 contains 16 residues. In nucleotides, the CDR3 is TGTGCCAGCAGCTCATTAGCGGCACAAGTTGCAGATACGCAGTATTTT. This gives the protein CASSSLAAQVADTQYF.

This clone was recorded once. CDR3 protein: CASSLRTSTDTQYF. The CDR3 coding sequence is TGTGCCAGCAGCTTGCGAACCAGCACAGATACGCAGTATTTT. J is TRBJ2-3 and V is TRBV5-4; no firm D call. Germline-derived CDR1 and CDR2 are SGHNT and YYREEE (reference sequence). The CDR3 contains 14 residues. Trimming removed 1 base from V and 0 bases from J, with 6 bases in between. Using reference TRBV5-4 and TRBJ2-3 for the parts outside the CDR3, the full variable domain is ETGVTQSPTHLIKTRGQQVTLRCSSQSGHNTVSWYQQALGQGPQFIFQYYREEENGRGNFPPRFSGLQFPNYSSELNVNALELDDSALYLCASSLRTSTDTQYFGPGTRLTVL.

J is TRBJ1-4 and V is TRBV9, with no clear D. Germline V CDR1 and CDR2: SGDLS, YYNGEE. V lost 4 bases, J lost 0 bases, and 13 bases lay in between. The CDR3 consists of 16 residues. The CDR3 spells CASSPRVAATNEKLFF. As DNA, the CDR3 is TGTGCCAGCAGCCCCAGAGTAGCTGCAACTAATGAAAAACTGTTTTTT.

The chain links TRBV7-9 to TRBJ1-1; 7 bases are a match to TRBD1. From germline, CDR1 is SEHNR and CDR2 FQNEAQ (reference sequence). The length of the CDR3 is 14 residues. Germline trimming cut 5 bases from V and 5 bases from J; bases unmatched to any gene: 8. DNA of the CDR3: TGTGCCAGCAGCACCAAACAGGGGTTGACTGAAGCTTTCTTT. Its translation is CASSTKQGLTEAFF.

This chain joins TRBV7-3 and TRBJ2-6; D call uncertain. In germline, CDR1 is SGHTA, CDR2 FQGTGA. V lost 5 bases to trimming and J lost 5 bases, with 22 bases between them. CDR3 length: 18 residues. CDR3 sequence (DNA): TGTGCCAGCAGCAGTCGGAGTTACCCACAAAGTCGGGCCAACGTCCTGACTTTC. The encoded protein is CASSSRSYPQSRANVLTF.

The chain is built from TRBV2 and TRBJ2-7; 8 bases line up with TRBD1. Trimming took 1 base from V and 3 from J; bases not matched to a gene: 11. This CDR3 has 17 amino acids. CDR1 and CDR2 from the germline V gene are SNHLY and FYNNEI. CDR3 in DNA: TGTGCCAGCAGTGAAGAGGTCTTACAGGGGGGTTTCTACGAGCAGTACTTC. Protein product: CASSEEVLQGGFYEQYF.